These 11 T cell receptor beta chains originate from one sample sequenced in a study of T-cell reconstitution after alpha-beta-depleted transplantation in children. Unique molecular identifiers featured in how the TCRbeta library was prepared. TCRdb independently ran MiXCR on the PCR reads; one entry per CDR3 protein. The profile covers some 300,000 distinct CDR3 sequences, with 10% appearing a single time and more than 2% taken by the ten largest. The source material was PBMCs from the stem cell graft donor, sampled from the stem cell graft. Receptor source: a human donor who donated a stem cell graft to a child with acute lymphoblastic leukemia.

V and J are TRBV5-1 and TRBJ2-4; a weak D match, TRBD2 (6 bases). Germline loops: CDR1 SGHRS, CDR2 YFSETQ. This CDR3 has 17 residues. Deletions cut 4 bases from V and 0 bases from J, with 17 bases between. DNA for the CDR3: TGCGCCAGCAGCCCCGGAGGGGTAGTTATAGCCAAAAACATTCAGTACTTC. This translates into CASSPGGVVIAKNIQYF.

The gene calls are TRBV5-1 and TRBJ1-1; a weak D match, TRBD1 (6 bases). Germline V gene sequence: CDR1 SGHRS, CDR2 YFSETQ. V was pared by 2 bases and J by 2 bases, with 13 bases between. The CDR3 is 15 amino acids. The CDR3 is CASSFGQLLNTEAFF. The CDR3 DNA follows: TGCGCCAGCAGCTTCGGACAGCTCCTAAACACTGAAGCTTTCTTT.

The chain combines TRBV6-2 or TRBV6-3 with TRBJ1-1; TRBD1 matches 7 bases. V lost 3 bases and J lost 7; bases outside the gene matches: 8. Germline V lookup: CDR1 MNHEY, CDR2 SVGEGT. CDR3 size: 14 residues. The CDR3 region is CASSYYPGTDEAFF. Written as DNA, the CDR3 is TGTGCCAGCAGTTATTATCCCGGGACAGATGAAGCTTTCTTT.

The chain employs TRBV15 and TRBJ2-1; 9 nucleotides align to TRBD2. In germline, CDR1 is LNHNV, CDR2 YYDKDF (reference sequence). The CDR3 totals 20 residues. The ends lost 5 bases at V and 8 bases at J; junction bases unmatched: 25. As DNA, the CDR3 is TGTGCCACCAGCGGCCGATGGACTAGCGAGGGGTCCCTCACGATGGATGAGCAGTTCTTC. It is translated as CATSGRWTSEGSLTMDEQFF.

CDR3 loop: CASSTPRSNQPQHF. As DNA, the CDR3 is TGTGCCAGCAGTACCCCACGTAGCAATCAGCCCCAGCATTTT. This chain joins TRBV12-3 or TRBV12-4 and TRBJ1-5; D not certain. The CDR3 covers 14 residues. Trimming stripped 5 bases from V and 0 bases from J, with 8 bases between.

V gene TRBV5-1 combines with J gene TRBJ2-5; D might be TRBD1 (6 bases). CDR1 is SGHRS and CDR2 is YFSETQ in the germline V gene. Trimming removed 4 bases from V and 2 bases from J, with 15 bases in between. The CDR3 consists of 15 residues. CDR3 nucleotide sequence: TGCGCCAGCAGCCTAGCCGGGACAATGCAAGAGACCCAGTACTTC. Its translation: CASSLAGTMQETQYF.

A few counts support this clonotype. The J gene is TRBJ2-1, the V gene TRBV18; 11 bases are shared with TRBD2. V dropped 5 bases and J dropped 4; count of bases not matched to a gene: 7. The CDR3 spans 16 residues. Germline V gives CDR1 KGHSH, CDR2 LQKENI. The CDR3 bases are TGTGCCAGCTCAGAACCGGGACTAGCGGATTACAATGAGCAGTTCTTC. Its protein product is CASSEPGLADYNEQFF.

CDR3 nucleotide sequence: TGTGCCAGCAAGCGGGAGGGGGACAATGAGCAGTTCTTC. It codes for CASKREGDNEQFF. The chain couples TRBV27 to TRBJ2-1, with 10 bases fitting TRBD2. Germline V CDR1 and CDR2: MNHEY, SMNVEV (reference sequence). The CDR3 consists of 13 residues. V gave up 7 bases and J gave up 5 bases; unmatched junction bases: 2.

A note on this clonotype: Relative to the germline gene, one junction end is altered; a read error may explain this. This chain joins TRBV5-1 and TRBJ2-6; D gene uncertain. The CDR3 loop spans 17 amino acids. Germline CDR1 is SGHRS and CDR2 is YFSETQ. The CDR3 protein is CAISLIGGQSGANVLTF. CDR3 bases: TGCGCCATCAGCCTCATAGGCGGCCAGTCTGGGGCCAACGTCCTGACTTTC.

This clonotype was picked up a small number of times. The rearrangement joins TRBV9 to TRBJ2-5, with D unclear. The CDR3 consists of 14 residues. Trimming shortened V by 4 bases and J by 2 bases, and 12 bases separated the two germline ends. The germline CDR1 and CDR2 sequences are SGDLS and YYNGEE. CDR3 DNA sequence: TGTGCCAGCAGCTTTTCTTGGGGTCAAGAGACCCAGTACTTC. Protein sequence: CASSFSWGQETQYF.

In this sample, this clonotype turned up a few times. The V gene is TRBV20-1, the J gene TRBJ1-1; D perhaps matches TRBD1 (5 bases). Germline CDR1 DFQATT, CDR2 SNEGSKA (reference sequence). V gave up 6 bases and J gave up 1 base, with 18 bases separating them. This CDR3 contains 15 residues. CDR3 loop: CSANTGTGANTEAFF. In nucleotides, the CDR3 is TGCAGTGCCAATACAGGTACGGGAGCGAACACTGAAGCTTTCTTT.